This TCR beta chain was identified in a study of regulatory dendritic cells for organ transplantation. Profiling relied on immunoSEQ multiplex PCR, and the TCRdb table lists in-frame clones only, not all of them. Found here are some 10,000 clones, over 85% of them singletons; the top ten hold roughly 0.47%. Comment on this clone: Its antigen remains unknown.

CFSE-labeled sorted T cells met regulatory or mature dendritic cells for over 4 days. Germline CDR1 and CDR2: LNHDA and SQIVND (reference sequence). This CDR3 has 16 residues. V lost 1 base, J lost 8 bases, and 17 bases lay in between. This chain uses TRBV19 with TRBJ2-2; D might be TRBD1 (6 bases). The source material was naive CD8+ T cells from blood cultured with dendritic cells. Subset specified: CD45RA+ naive T cells. The clonotype was recovered from a human donor in good health. Here the CDR3 reads CASSIAPGAPEGELFF. CDR3 nucleotide sequence: TGTGCCAGTAGTATAGCGCCAGGGGCGCCGGAAGGGGAGCTGTTTTTT.